These T cell receptor beta chains were read from a single sample in a study of CD8+ T cells in alopecia areata. Assay used: immunoSEQ multiplex PCR; TCRdb lists only in-frame clones, some missing. The sample comprises approximately 140,000 clones, approximately 80% of which are singletons, and 25% rests with the top ten. Material: CD8+ T cells sorted from blood, obtained at week 4, from a patient treated with tofacitinib. All receptors derive from a human donor with alopecia areata. Each CDR3 is given with its conserved first and last residue. The D gene is left open where the match is weak. Size values are once, few and many counts, or a class for expanded clones, and some rows have none.

>-|TRBV4-1|TRBJ1-1|-
TGCGCCAGCAGCCAAGTGGGGTTTGACACTGAAGCTTTCTTT
CASSQVGFDTEAFF
>-|TRBV5-1|TRBJ2-7|-
TGCGCCAGCAGCTCGAGTCCCGTGGCAGGTGGGAACGACGAGCAGTACTTC
CASSSSPVAGGNDEQYF
>TRBD1|TRBV6-5|TRBJ1-2|once
TGTGCCAGCAGTTACTCGCAGGGGGCCTATGGCTACACCTTC
CASSYSQGAYGYTF
>-|TRBV10-3|TRBJ2-7|-
TGTGCCATCAGTGGAAGGATTGTACCTCGCGAGCAGTACTTC
CAISGRIVPREQYF
>-|TRBV11-2|TRBJ2-7|-
TGTGCCAGCAGCTTAGATCTGGGCAGCCCCTACGAGCAGTACTTC
CASSLDLGSPYEQYF
>-|TRBV21-1|TRBJ2-1|few
TGTGCCAGCAGCCGTAAGCCGTTCTTC
CASSRKPFF
>TRBD1|TRBV7-8|TRBJ2-7|-
TGTGCCAGCAGCTTAGCTCCCGACAGGGGCCACGAGCAGTACTTC
CASSLAPDRGHEQYF
>-|TRBV2|TRBJ2-5|-
TGTGCCAGCAGCAGACATCAAGAGACCCAGTACTTC
CASSRHQETQYF
>-|TRBV4-1|TRBJ1-6|once
TGCGCCAGCAGCCAAGGGGGGGTCGGATCACCCCTCCACTTT
CASSQGGVGSPLHF
>-|TRBV7-9|TRBJ2-7|-
TGTGCCAGCAGCTTAGATAGGGGAGGTACCTACGAGCAGTACTTC
CASSLDRGGTYEQYF
>TRBD1|TRBV27|TRBJ2-2|-
TGTGCCAGCAGTTTCGGGACAGAGAACACCGGGGAGCTGTTTTTT
CASSFGTENTGELFF
>TRBD1|TRBV5-1|TRBJ1-1|-
TGCGCCAGCAGCTTGATTCCCGGGACAGGATACACTGAAGCTTTCTTT
CASSLIPGTGYTEAFF
>-|TRBV7-2|TRBJ2-3|-
TGTGCCAGCAGCTTAGGCGTCAGGGAAAAGTATTTT
CASSLGVREKYF
>TRBD1|TRBV29-1|TRBJ2-3|-
TGCAGCGCGGAGCGGATTACGGGACAGGGACGCACAGATACGCAGTATTTT
CSAERITGQGRTDTQYF
>TRBD2|TRBV11-3|TRBJ2-5|-
TGTGCCAGCCGGGGGGGCGCGGAAGAGACCCAGTACTTC
CASRGGAEETQYF
>-|TRBV6-5|TRBJ2-2|-
TGTGCCAGCAGTTTGGTGGGGCCCGGGGAGCTGTTTTTT
CASSLVGPGELFF
>-|TRBV7-9|TRBJ2-7|-
TGTGCCAGCAGCGATGGACAGTCCTACGAGCAGTACTTC
CASSDGQSYEQYF
>TRBD2|TRBV5-8|TRBJ2-3|-
TGTGCCAGCAGCGACCTGACTAGCGGTTCTAGCACAGATACGCAGTATTTT
CASSDLTSGSSTDTQYF
>-|TRBV27|TRBJ1-2|-
TGTGCCAGCAGTTTAGCAGGTGGATATGGCTACACCTTC
CASSLAGGYGYTF
>TRBD2|TRBV4-2|TRBJ2-2|-
TGTGCCAGCAGCCCGCGGGGGGACACGAACACCGGGGAGCTGTTTTTT
CASSPRGDTNTGELFF
>TRBD1|TRBV27|TRBJ1-1|-
TGTGCCAGCAGTTTAAGTAGGACAGGGAACACTGAAGCTTTCTTT
CASSLSRTGNTEAFF
>-|TRBV29-1|TRBJ1-2|-
TGCAGCGTTGATACGGGGGCGCGAGGCTACACCTTC
CSVDTGARGYTF
>-|TRBV4-1|TRBJ1-5|-
TGCGCCAGCAGCCAAGAAGGAGGGGGTCAGCCCCAGCATTTT
CASSQEGGGQPQHF
>-|TRBV30|TRBJ2-7|-
TGTGCCTGGAGTAGCAGGGCCCACGAGCAGTACTTC
CAWSSRAHEQYF
>TRBD2|TRBV6-5|TRBJ2-5|-
TGTGCCAGCAGTAGACTAGCGGGGGGGAGGGAGACCCAGTACTTC
CASSRLAGGRETQYF
>TRBD2|TRBV7-8|TRBJ2-3|-
TGTGCCAGCAGCTACCCACTAGCGGGGGGCGTCACAGATACGCAGTATTTT
CASSYPLAGGVTDTQYF
>TRBD1|TRBV10-2|TRBJ2-7|few
TGCGCCAGCAAACTTCCGGGGGACAGGACGGAGGAGCAGTACTTC
CASKLPGDRTEEQYF
>TRBD2|TRBV7-6|TRBJ2-3|-
TGTGCCAGCAGCTTAGCAAGACTAGCGAGCACAGATACGCAGTATTTT
CASSLARLASTDTQYF
>-|TRBV4-3|TRBJ2-7|-
TGCGCCAGCAGCCAAGGGGCTAGCGCCTCCTACGAGCAGTACTTC
CASSQGASASYEQYF
>-|TRBV10-3|TRBJ1-5|-
TGTGCCATCAGTGAGGGCAATCAGCCCCAGCATTTT
CAISEGNQPQHF
>-|TRBV12-5|TRBJ2-2|-
TGTGCTAGTGGTTTGAACACCGGGGAGCTGTTTTTT
CASGLNTGELFF
>TRBD1|TRBV2|TRBJ2-5|few
TGTGCCAGAGGGACAGGAGACCGTCAAGAGACCCAGTACTTC
CARGTGDRQETQYF
>TRBD2|TRBV4-3|TRBJ2-1|-
TGCGCCAGCAGCCAAGACTCCCTAGCGGGGGGGCCGGTTGAGCAGTTCTTC
CASSQDSLAGGPVEQFF
>-|TRBV4-2|TRBJ2-7|-
TGTGCCAGCAGCGAACGTCAGGAGTCCTACGAGCAGTACTTC
CASSERQESYEQYF
>-|TRBV6-5|TRBJ1-1|-
TGTGCCAGCAGTTACGGGCGATTAAGGAACACTGAAGCTTTCTTT
CASSYGRLRNTEAFF
>-|TRBV27|TRBJ1-1|-
TGTGCCAGCAGCTCACTCGGACAGCTCACTGAAGCTTTCTTT
CASSSLGQLTEAFF
>TRBD2|TRBV7-7|TRBJ2-2|-
TGTGCTAGTGCTAGCGGGGTCACCGGGGAGCTGTTTTTT
CASASGVTGELFF
>-|TRBV27|TRBJ2-7|-
TGTGCCAGCAGTTCCAACTACGAGCAGTACTTC
CASSSNYEQYF
>-|TRBV23-1|TRBJ2-3|-
TGCGCCAGCAGTCCCGGGCGGGGGCAACTCACAGATACGCAGTATTTT
CASSPGRGQLTDTQYF
>-|TRBV6-6|TRBJ2-5|-
TGTGCCAGCAGTTACGGGGCTAGGCCTGAAGAGACCCAGTACTTC
CASSYGARPEETQYF
>-|TRBV6-6|TRBJ2-5|-
TGTGCCAGCAGTTACCCCCGGGACGTACAAGAGACCCAGTACTTC
CASSYPRDVQETQYF
>-|TRBV2|TRBJ2-7|once
TGTGCCTGTGCGGCGGACGAGCAGTACTTC
CACAADEQYF
>-|TRBV2|TRBJ2-7|-
TGTGCCAGCAGTGCCTCCCTTAAACTCAACTACGAGCAGTACTTC
CASSASLKLNYEQYF